These 19 T cell receptor beta chains share one sample of origin, sequenced in a study of T cell responses to AZD1222 COVID-19 vaccine. Produced via immunoSEQ multiplex PCR; TCRdb's table is partial and in-frame only. Here the sample spans 80,000 or so clones, about 92% being singletons. The source material was peripheral blood, sampled 28 days after the second AZD1222 dose. The receptors were sampled from an adult who received the AZD1222 COVID-19 vaccine.

The chain couples TRBV7-2 to TRBJ2-7; D unresolved. This CDR3 contains 16 residues. Looked up from germline, CDR1 is SGHTA and CDR2 is FQGNSA. V lost 2 bases to trimming and J lost 3 bases, with 17 bases between them. The CDR3 spells CASSLRIVASDYEQYF. As DNA, the CDR3 is TGTGCCAGCAGCTTACGCATCGTCGCTTCCGACTACGAGCAGTACTTC. The variable domain in full, completed from reference TRBV7-2 and TRBJ2-7, reads GAGVSQSPSNKVTEKGKDVELRCDPISGHTALYWYRQSLGQGLEFLIYFQGNSAPDKSGLPSDRFSAERTGGSVSTLTIQRTQQEDSAVYLCASSLRIVASDYEQYFGPGTRLTVT.

This clone occurred once. The chain combines TRBV6-1 with TRBJ2-2; D remains unclear. The germline CDR1 and CDR2 sequences are MNHNS and SASEGT. V shed 1 base and J shed 4 bases, with 7 bases lying between them. The CDR3 length is 14 residues. As DNA, the CDR3 is TGTGCCAGCAGTGAAGGGCCGGGCACCGGGGAGCTGTTTTTT. This sequence encodes CASSEGPGTGELFF.

This chain's CDR3 is CASSFTSSYNEQFF. The CDR3 DNA is TGTGCCAGCAGCTTCACCAGCTCCTACAATGAGCAGTTCTTC. The J gene is TRBJ2-1, the V gene TRBV7-9; D gene uncertain. The germline V gene encodes CDR1 SEHNR and CDR2 FQNEAQ (reference sequence). Trimming removed 3 bases at V and 0 bases at J, with 6 bases between. The CDR3 has 14 amino acids.

V usage is TRBV25-1 and J usage is TRBJ2-7, with 7 bases lining up with TRBD1. V lost 10 bases, J lost 5 bases, and 5 bases stayed unmatched. From germline, CDR1 is MGHDK and CDR2 SYGVNS. The CDR3 spans 11 residues. CDR3 sequence (DNA): TGTGCCACCTTACAGGGGAACGAGCAGTACTTC. Protein product: CATLQGNEQYF.

The chain recombines TRBV28 with TRBJ2-3; D is ambiguous. Trimming removed 6 bases from V and 4 bases from J, with 8 bases in between. The CDR3 spans 12 residues. Germline V CDR1 and CDR2: MDHEN, SYDVKM. The CDR3 protein is CASSRRSDTQYF. The CDR3 DNA reads TGTGCCAGCAGCCGGCGTTCAGATACGCAGTATTTT.

This chain uses TRBV19 with TRBJ1-5, with 10 bases lining up with TRBD1. This CDR3 is 16 amino acids long. CDR1 is LNHDA and CDR2 is SQIVND in the germline V gene (reference sequence). The V segment lost 7 bases and the J segment 3 bases; nucleotides outside the gene matches: 9. CDR3 amino acids: CASTGQGVFHNQPQHF. The CDR3 DNA reads as TGTGCCAGTACCGGACAGGGGGTGTTTCACAATCAGCCCCAGCATTTT.

The gene calls are TRBV21-1 and TRBJ2-3. TRBV21-1 is flagged as a pseudogene. This CDR3 is built from 15 residues. Here the CDR3 DNA reads TGTGCCAGCAGCAACGGTGGTAGGGATGAAGATACGCAGTATTTT. Amino acid sequence: CASSNGGRDEDTQYF.

The genes are TRBV12-5 and TRBJ1-2, with TRBD1 as a possible D gene (5 bases). The germline V and J ends were trimmed by 0 bases and 3 bases, with 11 bases remaining between them. CDR3 length equals 15 residues. CDR1 is LGHNT and CDR2 is FRNRAP in the germline V gene. The CDR3 sequence is CASGLVRGDHYGYTF. The CDR3 region has the DNA TGTGCTAGTGGTTTGGTACGGGGGGATCACTATGGCTACACCTTC.

The rearrangement uses TRBV7-9 and TRBJ2-1; D tentatively reads TRBD1 or TRBD2 (5 bases each). The CDR3 has 11 residues. Germline CDR1 and CDR2: SEHNR and FQNEAQ (reference sequence). The ends were cut back, 4 bases at V and 7 bases at J, with 5 bases in the middle. The CDR3 DNA follows: TGTGCCAGCAGCTGGGGGAATGAGCAGTTCTTC. It codes for CASSWGNEQFF.

This chain links TRBV19 with TRBJ1-2; TRBD1 matches at 7 bases. The CDR3 runs 15 residues. V dropped 3 bases and J dropped 2; count of bases not matched to a gene: 6. Looked up from germline, CDR1 is LNHDA and CDR2 is SQIVND (reference sequence). The CDR3 DNA sequence: TGTGCCAGTAGTATCAACCTGGGACAGAACTATGGCTACACCTTC. It encodes CASSINLGQNYGYTF.

The chain couples TRBV19 to TRBJ2-6; 7 nucleotides agree with TRBD1. V lost 0 bases to trimming and J lost 2 bases; unmatched junction nucleotides: 4. The CDR3 has 17 residues. Per germline, CDR1 LNHDA and CDR2 SQIVND (reference sequence). Here the CDR3 DNA reads TGTGCCAGTAGTATAGAAAGACAGGGCCCTGGGGCCAACGTCCTGACTTTC. The encoded protein is CASSIERQGPGANVLTF.

The rearrangement links TRBV5-1 to TRBJ1-4; D perhaps matches TRBD1 (6 bases). Germline V gives CDR1 SGHRS, CDR2 YFSETQ. Trimming took 4 bases from V and 2 from J, leaving 12 bases between them. The CDR3 has 15 amino acids. CDR3 DNA: TGCGCCAGCAGCGCTTGGGGGGGCACTAATGAAAAACTGTTTTTT. The encoded protein is CASSAWGGTNEKLFF.

The chain couples TRBV12-5 to TRBJ2-7; no reliable D call. The V end lost 7 bases, the J end lost 2 bases, and 12 bases lay between the germline ends. The CDR3 runs to 13 residues. From germline, CDR1 is LGHNT and CDR2 FRNRAP. The CDR3, as DNA: TGTGCTAGTGCCATCGGTCAAACCTACGAGCAGTACTTC. Its protein product is CASAIGQTYEQYF.

The CDR3 sequence: CASSRIYGYTF. The CDR3 coding sequence is TGTGCCAGCAGCCGGATATATGGCTACACCTTC. This chain links TRBV7-9 with TRBJ1-2; D ambiguous. Per germline, CDR1 SEHNR and CDR2 FQNEAQ (reference sequence). This CDR3 region has 11 residues. Deletions cut 5 bases from V and 5 bases from J, with 6 bases between.

The chain combines TRBV10-1 with TRBJ2-7; the match to TRBD1 covers 11 bases. The V gene end was trimmed by 8 bases and the J gene end by 2 bases; junction bases not matched to a gene: 2. The germline CDR1 and CDR2 sequences are WNHNN and SYGVQD (reference sequence). The CDR3 length is 13 residues. Written as DNA, the CDR3 is TGCGCCAGCGGGACAGGGGGTACCTACGAGCAGTACTTC. Translating gives CASGTGGTYEQYF.

The V gene is TRBV25-1, the J gene TRBJ1-5, with TRBD1 as a possible D gene (6 bases). Trimming cost V 2 bases and J 5 bases, with 10 bases left between them. The germline V gene has CDR1 MGHDK and CDR2 SYGVNS. The CDR3 extends over 14 amino acids. For the CDR3, the DNA is TGTGCCAGCAGTGAAATTGGACAGTATCAGCCCCAGCATTTT. Translated, it gives CASSEIGQYQPQHF.

V usage is TRBV19 and J usage is TRBJ2-5; possible D gene TRBD1, 6 bases. CDR3 length equals 15 residues. The germline V and J ends were trimmed by 5 bases and 5 bases, with 18 bases remaining between them. Germline CDR1 LNHDA, CDR2 SQIVND (reference sequence). CDR3 nucleotide sequence: TGTGCCAGTAGTGTATGGCAGGGTCAGGGGGAGACCCAGTACTTC. The encoded protein is CASSVWQGQGETQYF. Full variable domain (remainder filled in from reference TRBV19 and TRBJ2-5): DGGITQSPKYLFRKEGQNVTLSCEQNLNHDAMYWYRQDPGQGLRLIYYSQIVNDFQKGDIAEGYSVSREKKESFPLTVTSAQKNPTAFYLCASSVWQGQGETQYFGPGTRLLVL.

The chain is built from TRBV3-1 (or the pseudogene TRBV3-2) and TRBJ2-2; 7 bases fit TRBD1. Trimming at V came to 2 bases and at J to 0 bases, leaving 9 bases not matched to a gene. Germline assignment: CDR1 LGHDT and CDR2 YNNKEL (reference sequence). This CDR3 has 18 amino acids. CDR3: CASSQQPSDRANTGELFF. Written as DNA, the CDR3 is TGTGCCAGCAGCCAACAACCCTCAGACAGGGCGAACACCGGGGAGCTGTTTTTT.

The V call is TRBV7-3, the J call TRBJ2-1; tentatively, D is TRBD1 (6 bases). Between the trimmed V and J ends, which lost 2 bases and 7 bases, there was a span of 6 bases. CDR1 is SGHTA and CDR2 is FQGTGA in the germline V gene. This CDR3 region has 12 residues. CDR3 protein: CASSLDRNEQFF. The CDR3 nucleotides read TGTGCCAGCAGCTTAGACAGGAATGAGCAGTTCTTC.